This T cell receptor (beta chain) was recovered during a study of beta chain features in type 1 diabetes. General study findings and limits: These data did not resolve whether HLA type affects TCRB rearrangement.

All of the isolated RNA was reverse transcribed, so expressed TCRB transcripts were sequenced. Clones were sequenced by immunoSEQ multiplex PCR, and TCRdb holds only the in-frame ones, with some missing. The sample has 300,000 to 350,000 clones; 15% to 20% are singletons. Notes on this clone: Its specificity is unknown.

Every participating donor gave one draw, a heparinised blood sample averaging about 110 mL. The CDR3 sequence is 16 residues long. The V segment lost 5 bases and the J segment 3 bases; nucleotides outside the gene matches: 8. Germline V gene lookup returns CDR1 MNHNY and CDR2 SVGAGI (reference sequence). Sequencing input: naive CD4+ T cells from blood. The rearrangement joins TRBV6-6 to TRBJ2-2; 8 nucleotides align to TRBD1. This TCR was sampled from a young woman in good health. The CDR3 region is CASSALDRVDTGELFF. CDR3 DNA: TGTGCCAGCAGTGCCCTGGACAGGGTGGACACCGGGGAGCTGTTTTTT.